The 18 T cell receptor beta chains listed next were all sequenced from one sample in a study of long-term antiretroviral therapy in people with HIV. They ran version v3.0 of the immunoSEQ assay at survey level. Assay used: immunoSEQ multiplex PCR; TCRdb lists only in-frame clones, some missing. The sample has 30,000 to 35,000 clones, approximately 85% seen once. The specimen comprised unsorted PBMCs, sampled 0.8 years before starting antiretroviral therapy. Receptors originate from a man younger than 35 with HIV.

This chain links TRBV7-9 with TRBJ2-5, with unresolved D. There are 17 residues in the CDR3. The V and J ends lost 3 bases and 5 bases respectively, with 22 bases between them. The germline V gene encodes CDR1 SEHNR and CDR2 FQNEAQ (reference sequence). DNA of the CDR3: TGTGCCAGCAGCTTGGCTTCAGGCTCGACCTCCCGGGAGACCCAGTACTTC. Amino acid sequence: CASSLASGSTSRETQYF.

This chain connects TRBV19 to TRBJ2-3, with a tentative D call TRBD2 (5 bases). This CDR3 is built from 13 residues. The V gene lost 6 bases and the J gene lost 1 base, with 8 bases spanning the gap. Germline-derived CDR1 and CDR2 are LNHDA and SQIVND (reference sequence). The CDR3, as DNA: TGTGCCAGTAGGGCCGGGGGCACAGATACGCAGTATTTT. This gives the protein CASRAGGTDTQYF.

The rearrangement links TRBV4-2 to TRBJ1-2, with 7 nucleotides matching TRBD1. The CDR3 contains 15 residues. J gave up 3 bases and V 0 bases, and 4 bases lay outside the gene matches. CDR1 is LGHNA and CDR2 is YNFKEQ in the germline V gene. The CDR3 region is CASSQDSGQDYGYTF. The CDR3 nucleotides read TGTGCCAGCAGCCAAGACTCAGGACAGGACTATGGCTACACCTTC.

This clone was detected a few times. V gene TRBV7-9 combines with J gene TRBJ1-4, with D possibly TRBD1 on 6 matching bases. The CDR3 covers 13 residues. Trimming pared 6 bases from V and 6 bases from J, leaving 11 bases between. Germline CDR1 and CDR2: SEHNR and FQNEAQ (reference sequence). The CDR3 DNA is TGTGCCAGCAGTCACAGGGACGATGAAAAACTGTTTTTT. It is translated as CASSHRDDEKLFF.

The V and J genes are TRBV11-2 and TRBJ2-7; weak D call: TRBD2 (5 bases). This CDR3 spans 14 amino acids. Germline V gene lookup returns CDR1 SGHAT and CDR2 FQNNGV. V was cut by 0 bases and J by 6 bases, with 12 bases left in between. The CDR3 spells CASSLDVTGFEQYF. The CDR3 region has the DNA TGTGCCAGCAGCTTAGATGTTACGGGGTTCGAGCAGTACTTC.

This clone was seen once. The chain recombines TRBV7-9 with TRBJ2-1; weak D call: TRBD2 (5 bases). Germline V lookup: CDR1 SEHNR, CDR2 FQNEAQ (reference sequence). With 0 bases removed from V and 6 bases from J, the gap between germline ends came to 15 bases. This CDR3 contains 16 residues. This CDR3 reads CASSLAIGLAVNEQFF. The CDR3, as DNA: TGTGCCAGCAGCTTAGCGATCGGTCTAGCCGTCAATGAGCAGTTCTTC.

This sequence joins TRBV18 and TRBJ1-1; D is undetermined. V was clipped by 3 bases and J by 6 bases, with 11 bases between them. Germline CDR1 reads KGHSH; CDR2 reads LQKENI. The CDR3 has 13 amino acids. The CDR3 is CASSPNDTPEAFF. DNA for the CDR3: TGTGCCAGCTCACCTAATGACACCCCTGAAGCTTTCTTT.

J is TRBJ2-2 and V is TRBV25-1; D not certain. Germline V CDR1 and CDR2: MGHDK, SYGVNS. This CDR3 comprises 15 residues. Trimming stripped 2 bases from V and 2 bases from J, with 9 bases between. Written as DNA, the CDR3 is TGTGCCAGCAGTGAAGATTACTCAAACACCGGGGAGCTGTTTTTT. Translation: CASSEDYSNTGELFF.

J is TRBJ2-1 and V is TRBV19; the match to TRBD1 covers 9 bases. After removal of 1 base from V and 8 bases from J, the junction contained 12 bases not matched to a gene. Germline loops: CDR1 LNHDA, CDR2 SQIVND (reference sequence). This CDR3 contains 17 residues. Here the CDR3 reads CASSIGGTGQGRYEQFF. The CDR3 DNA sequence: TGTGCCAGTAGTATAGGGGGCACGGGACAGGGAAGGTATGAGCAGTTCTTC.

This chain connects TRBV10-3 to TRBJ2-2, with D hard to call. Trimming left V 2 bases short and J 8 bases short, with 12 bases between. The germline gives CDR1 ENHRY, CDR2 SYGVKD. This CDR3 comprises 14 residues. CDR3 coding DNA: TGTGCCATCAGTGAGCAACCGTCCTCGGGGGAGCTGTTTTTT. This sequence encodes CAISEQPSSGELFF.

The chain employs TRBV5-4 and TRBJ2-3, with D hard to call. The CDR3 is 14 amino acids. V lost 0 bases and J lost 2, with 7 bases in between. Germline V lookup: CDR1 SGHNT, CDR2 YYREEE (reference sequence). As DNA, the CDR3 is TGTGCCAGCAGCTTGGGTCAGGACACAGATACGCAGTATTTT. Translation gives CASSLGQDTDTQYF. Using reference TRBV5-4 and TRBJ2-3 for the parts outside the CDR3, the full variable domain is ETGVTQSPTHLIKTRGQQVTLRCSSQSGHNTVSWYQQALGQGPQFIFQYYREEENGRGNFPPRFSGLQFPNYSSELNVNALELDDSALYLCASSLGQDTDTQYFGPGTRLTVL.

The V gene is TRBV19, the J gene TRBJ2-1; 7 positions agree with TRBD2. The CDR3 has 13 amino acids. Germline V gene sequence: CDR1 LNHDA, CDR2 SQIVND (reference sequence). The ends lost 6 bases at V and 7 bases at J; junction bases unmatched: 6. This CDR3 is CASSQGRGNEQFF. The CDR3 nucleotides are TGTGCCAGTAGCCAAGGGCGGGGGAATGAGCAGTTCTTC.

This chain connects TRBV5-4 to TRBJ2-1, with D possibly being TRBD1 (6 bases). Trimming shortened V by 5 bases and J by 3 bases, and 9 bases separated the two germline ends. Germline CDR1 reads SGHNT; CDR2 reads YYREEE (reference sequence). The CDR3 totals 13 residues. The CDR3 sequence is CASRADSYNEQFF. Here the CDR3 DNA reads TGTGCCAGCAGGGCGGACAGCTACAATGAGCAGTTCTTC.

The chain is built from TRBV7-9 and TRBJ1-2, with D perhaps TRBD1 (5 bases). The CDR3 is 13 amino acids. Deletions cut 2 bases from V and 8 bases from J, with 12 bases between. Germline V gene sequence: CDR1 SEHNR, CDR2 FQNEAQ (reference sequence). The CDR3 DNA reads as TGTGCCAGCAGCTTATCTGAGGGGACCGGCTACACCTTC. It yields the protein CASSLSEGTGYTF.

This clone was seen just once. This chain links TRBV30 with TRBJ1-6, with 9 bases that match TRBD1. This CDR3 is built from 13 residues. Trimming took 5 bases from V and 8 from J; bases not matched to a gene: 4. Germline V gene data show CDR1 as GTSNPN and CDR2 as SVGIG (reference sequence). The CDR3 spells CAWGGQGYSPLHF. DNA for the CDR3: TGTGCCTGGGGCGGACAGGGGTATTCACCCCTCCACTTT. The full variable domain, its missing parts supplied by reference TRBV30 and TRBJ1-6, is SQTIHQWPATLVQPVGSPLSLECTVEGTSNPNLYWYRQAAGRGLQLLFYSVGIGQISSEVPQNLSASRPQDRQFILSSKKLLLSDSGFYLCAWGGQGYSPLHFGNGTRLTVT.

The V gene is TRBV7-3, the J gene TRBJ1-2; no clear D gene. Germline V lookup: CDR1 SGHTA, CDR2 FQGTGA. Deletions cut 4 bases from V and 7 bases from J, with 19 bases between. The CDR3 consists of 15 residues. In DNA, the CDR3 is TGTGCCAGCAGCTCCGGACCCGAGGTACTGGGTGGCTACACCTTC. This translates into CASSSGPEVLGGYTF.

The genes are TRBV9 and TRBJ1-1, with D hard to call. The germline V gene encodes CDR1 SGDLS and CDR2 YYNGEE. Trimming cost V 2 bases and J 4 bases, with 9 bases left between them. CDR3 length equals 13 residues. CDR3 nucleotides: TGTGCCAGCAGCGTGGAGGGAGGCACTGAAGCTTTCTTT. Encoded protein: CASSVEGGTEAFF. The variable domain in full, completed from reference TRBV9 and TRBJ1-1, reads DSGVTQTPKHLITATGQRVTLRCSPRSGDLSVYWYQQSLDQGLQFLIQYYNGEERAKGNILERFSAQQFPDLHSELNLSSLELGDSALYFCASSVEGGTEAFFGQGTRLTVV.

The rearrangement uses TRBV9 and TRBJ2-3; 13 nucleotides match TRBD2. CDR1 is SGDLS and CDR2 is YYNGEE in the germline V gene. The CDR3 is 17 residues long. Trimming cost V 5 bases and J 2 bases; bases outside gene matches: 8. DNA of the CDR3: TGTGCCAGCAGTACTAGCGGGAGGGGATGGGACACAGATACGCAGTATTTT. It encodes CASSTSGRGWDTDTQYF.